What follows is one T cell receptor (beta chain) and its context. Its antigen remains undetermined. It has no much larger one-base neighbor in the sample; base qualities were not kept. Library construction relied on 5' RACE. The sample was run on an Illumina HiSeq 2500. A second about 7 to 11 cycle PCR used a sample-barcoded 5' primer and a J-beta primer mix. Each TCR beta cDNA molecule received a unique molecular identifier from a template-switch 5' adaptor carrying 12 random nucleotides. At least 2.5 million CDR3-containing paired-end reads were obtained from each sample. The Mint cDNA synthesis kit, primed by a TRBC-specific oligonucleotide, was used to synthesize first-strand cDNA from all RNA. Following uracil-DNA glycosylase treatment, a first 18-cycle PCR with universal primers M1SS and BC2_uni_R was performed on all cDNA. Under the source paper's analysis protocol: For normalization, 1 million high-quality reads were randomly selected from each sample, with every read carrying a distinct molecular identifier. Reads with shared molecular identifiers were discarded instead of being binned into consensus sequences. MiTCR, run with a Q25 quality threshold and the strictest error-elimination algorithm, handled CDR3 identification, clonotype clustering and error correction. A nonparametric unseen species model with Euler transformation was used to estimate a lower bound on total TCR beta diversity. Using fastp at Q25 and MiXCR, TCRdb reprocessed the public reads and kept productive beta chains. Under each unique CDR3 protein, matching rows form one entry showing the most common genes and DNA. TCRdb's processing, not the study's, gives the V and J calls here. The sample table contains around 1,000,000 distinct CDR3 sequences; only one count was recorded for 25% of them. Approximately 0.75% of the sample is in the top ten clones.

Donors were 40 or so systemically healthy Caucasian individuals from Russia aged about 6 to 100 years. Each donor gave ten milliliters of peripheral blood, collected into EDTA-treated Vacutainer tubes. PBMCs were isolated by Ficoll-Paque density-gradient centrifugation, with at least 7 million obtained per sample. Trizol reagent was used to extract total RNA from the PBMCs, yielding at least 5.5 micrograms per sample. Naive CD45RAhigh/CD27high T cell percentages were measured by flow cytometry on a PBMC aliquot from every donor. This record belongs to a study of blood T cells in healthy people across ages (dated by TCRdb to between 2014 and 2016). Context from the whole study: In model experiments, template switching captured about one uniquely barcoded TCR beta cDNA molecule for every two T cells. Age-related changes in TCR beta repertoire diversity were measured in the study by deep sequencing normalized with unique cDNA molecular identifiers. The donors were divided into four age groups: young (average roughly 17 years), middle-aged (roughly 42), aged (approximately 64) and long-lived (around 87). Two additional independent replicas of 1 million unique cDNA reads from the same blood draw were analyzed for two donors (one aged 18 to 29 and one aged 80 or older).

On the study overall, not on this receptor specifically: The CMV infection status of donors was not known, potentially confounding age-related changes in expanded clonotypes. Compared with the aged group, the long-lived group had more naive CD4+ T cells, fewer expanded clones and increased TCR diversity, a pattern suggesting age selection. Observed TCR beta diversity per million T cells fell roughly linearly with age, and a significant reduction was already apparent by age about 36. Estimates of total diversity based on one million sequenced T cells were considered lower bounds and underestimates. There was a strong correlation between observed TCR beta diversity and the percentage of naive T cells measured by flow cytometry. Because profiling used bulk unsorted PBMCs, naive and antigen-experienced compartments could not be compared conclusively.

The CDR3 runs 12 amino acids, cysteine and phenylalanine included. Of all the DNA, just the CDR3 is kept, 36 bases in frame from base 1. Cut back by 6 bases and 6 bases, the V and J ends lie 12 bases apart. CDR1 MNHEY and CDR2 SVGAGI are derived from the germline V gene. The same specimen was also included in a second study, on T cells of mothers and their children. Reported in the second study: Nine systemically healthy Caucasian individuals served as donors, namely three mothers together with their six children. cDNA synthesis consumed the entire amount of extracted RNA, loaded at approximately 1.6 ug RNA in each 15 ul reaction. In the second PCR, the M1S primer added sample barcodes and 2-4 random nucleotides. Over 9.5 million TCR beta CDR3 reads were obtained for each mother, and millions of reads were obtained for each child. In both related and unrelated pairs, thymic selection shapes the output of TCR recombination in a similar way, with inherited differences having only a minor effect. Normalized repertoire overlap was always found to be slightly, but never significantly, higher in related mother-child pairs than in unrelated mother-child pairs. Persistent microchimeric T cell clones were not detected, at a sensitivity of 95 to 100 clones per million clonotypes. In the study, deep NGS was used to compare the TCR beta repertoires of mothers and children, and features distinguishing related mother-child pairs from unrelated individuals were sought. Mothers averaged approximately 40 +/- 4 years of age and children averaged approximately 12 +/- 4 years. Libraries were sequenced on Illumina HiSeq 2000 with 100+100 nt paired-end reads after adapter ligation with NEBNext reagents. To prevent cross-contamination, the mother and child libraries were prepared one month apart and sequenced in separate runs. For each donor, somewhere between roughly 450,000 and 2,000,000 distinct TCR beta clonotypes were identified. Naive TCR beta clonotypes were estimated from low-frequency clonotypes matched to each donor's FACS-determined naive share, without sorting.

The TCR comes from a girl aged 2 to 10 in good health. Sequencing was performed on blood. The chain links TRBV6-5 with TRBJ2-7, with no confidently assigned D gene. This receptor has the CDR3 CASSDFSLEQYF. The bases are TGTGCCAGCAGCGACTTTTCCCTCGAGCAGTACTTC.